The TCR beta chain under discussion was sequenced for a study of cytomegalovirus exposure and HLA in healthy donors. TCRdb's copy holds only in-frame clones and misses some; the assay was immunoSEQ multiplex PCR. The table has around 260,000 clones, 90% seen once. The study, taken as a whole, reports: Most TCR sequences were seen very rarely across donors, but some public TCRs occurred in many. Reported performance of the classifier showed diagnosis of cytomegalovirus status with high specificity and sensitivity. In vitro testing confirmed a few CMV-associated chains as specific for CMV antigens.

A remark on this clone: Its antigen is not identified. The junction does not match germline at one end; this may be a read error.

This CDR3 has 15 amino acids. CDR1 is SGHTA and CDR2 is FQGTGA in the germline V gene. The sequenced material came from PBMCs. The chain uses TRBV7-3 and TRBJ1-2; 9 nucleotides align to TRBD1. The receptor's source is a woman aged 25 to 39 in good health and CMV-seronegative. This CDR3 reads CASSLSRPGQGPSYF. For the CDR3, the DNA is TGTGCCAGCAGCTTATCCCGTCCGGGACAGGGTCCGTCCTACTTC.